One sample yielded the 9 T cell receptor beta chains listed below, sequenced in a study of shared clonotypes between healthy human individuals. Measured with immunoSEQ multiplex PCR; TCRdb has only the in-frame clones, and not every one. Of more than 2,000,000 clones detected, over 85% appear once; the ten largest clones hold over 0.12%. Sequencing was carried out using naive CD4+ T cells sorted from blood. Specified subset: CD45RA+ positively selected. The receptors come from a man aged 18 to 30 in good health.

With regard to this clone: This sample also contains other DNA sequences that code for the same CDR3. The rearrangement links TRBV6-1 to TRBJ1-5, with unresolved D. Germline loops: CDR1 MNHNS, CDR2 SASEGT. Deletions cut 2 bases from V and 4 bases from J, with 6 bases between. The CDR3 extends over 13 amino acids. The CDR3 DNA reads TGTGCCAGCAGTGAAACCGGTAATCAGCCCCAGCATTTT. Translated: CASSETGNQPQHF.

The chain employs TRBV7-5 and TRBJ2-7; no check of the table's D call, TRBD2, against the DNA was made. TRBV7-5 is a documented pseudogene. The CDR3 extends over 17 amino acids. CDR3 in amino acids: CARTTLETSGISYEQYF. The CDR3 nucleotides read TGTGCCAGAACCACCTTAGAGACTAGCGGGATATCCTACGAGCAGTACTTC.

V usage is TRBV7-2 and J usage is TRBJ1-2; no clear D gene. The CDR3 length is 16 residues. Germline CDR1 and CDR2: SGHTA and FQGNSA. V lost 5 bases to trimming and J lost 6 bases, with 22 bases between them. CDR3 bases: TGTGCCAGCAGCCCCCAGGCAGTACCCTCTCTAGATGGCTACACCTTC. It translates to CASSPQAVPSLDGYTF.

The chain uses TRBV19 and TRBJ1-1; D is unclear. Germline V lookup: CDR1 LNHDA, CDR2 SQIVND (reference sequence). The CDR3 spans 13 residues. V lost 0 bases, J lost 4 bases, and 6 bases lay in between. CDR3 region: CASSIDLGTEAFF. The CDR3 DNA reads as TGTGCCAGTAGTATAGATCTTGGCACTGAAGCTTTCTTT. Filled out from reference TRBV19 and TRBJ1-1, the complete variable domain reads DGGITQSPKYLFRKEGQNVTLSCEQNLNHDAMYWYRQDPGQGLRLIYYSQIVNDFQKGDIAEGYSVSREKKESFPLTVTSAQKNPTAFYLCASSIDLGTEAFFGQGTRLTVV.

The V and J genes are TRBV6-4 and TRBJ2-6, with D tentatively TRBD2 (6 bases). V was clipped by 4 bases and J by 0 bases, with 16 bases between them. Looked up from germline, CDR1 is MRHNA and CDR2 is SNTAGT. The CDR3 sequence is 18 residues long. The CDR3 here is CASSAGSGSFSGANVLTF. CDR3 coding DNA: TGTGCCAGCAGTGCTGGTAGCGGATCCTTCTCTGGGGCCAACGTCCTGACTTTC.

In this sample, this clone turned up a few times. The chain joins TRBV6-6 to TRBJ1-1; D gene ambiguous. Between the trimmed V and J ends, which lost 0 bases and 5 bases, there was a span of 13 bases. There are 15 residues in the CDR3. The germline V gene has CDR1 MNHNY and CDR2 SVGAGI (reference sequence). For the CDR3, the DNA is TGTGCCAGCAGTTACTCGAGTACGGGGTCGACTGAAGCTTTCTTT. As protein: CASSYSSTGSTEAFF.

The chain couples TRBV7-9 to TRBJ1-1; 7 bases are shared with TRBD1. Germline V CDR1 and CDR2: SEHNR, FQNEAQ (reference sequence). The V and J ends lost 1 base and 5 bases, in that order; junction bases with no gene match: 10. This CDR3 has 16 residues. This CDR3 is CASSLGLRGLETEAFF. Written as DNA, the CDR3 is TGTGCCAGCAGCTTAGGGTTGAGGGGGCTAGAAACTGAAGCTTTCTTT.

The chain employs TRBV4-1 and TRBJ2-2; no clear D gene. With 3 bases removed from V and 5 bases from J, the gap between germline ends came to 28 bases. This CDR3 has 20 residues. Germline CDR1 is MGHRA and CDR2 is YSYEKL. The CDR3 region has the DNA TGCGCCAGCAGCCACAGCTCAACAACCTTATTAAATACACGAACCGGGGAGCTGTTTTTT. It translates to CASSHSSTTLLNTRTGELFF.

The chain has TRBV2 and TRBJ1-2, with D uncertain. The CDR3 extends over 13 amino acids. Germline V lookup: CDR1 SNHLY, CDR2 FYNNEI. The V gene lost 4 bases and the J gene lost 7 bases, with 13 bases spanning the gap. CDR3 in DNA: TGTGCCAGCAGTGTTGTCGCCCAGTTTGGCTACACCTTC. This encodes CASSVVAQFGYTF.